The 20 T cell receptor beta chains presented below share a single source sample, sequenced in a study of cytomegalovirus exposure and HLA in healthy donors. The PCR was carried out with 60 Vbeta primers and 13 Jbeta primers. Libraries were prepared by immunoSEQ multiplex PCR; TCRdb keeps only in-frame clonotypes and omits some of them. Of 150,000 to 200,000 clones in the sample, 82% are singletons; the top ten hold 0.075% to 0.1%. The sequenced sample consisted of PBMCs. Receptor source: a boy aged 2-15 years in good health and CMV-seronegative.

This clone was seen a handful of times. The gene calls are TRBV9 and TRBJ2-3; TRBD2 matches 9 bases. The CDR3 length is 16 residues. V lost 4 bases and J lost 1; bases outside the gene matches: 7. Germline values: CDR1 SGDLS, CDR2 YYNGEE. CDR3 residues: CASSLRVAGGTDTQYF. The CDR3 bases are TGTGCCAGCAGCCTCCGAGTAGCGGGGGGCACAGATACGCAGTATTTT.

The chain couples TRBV27 to TRBJ2-7, with D possibly TRBD2 on 5 matching bases. V lost 11 bases, J lost 4 bases, and 15 bases lay in between. Germline CDR1 MNHEY, CDR2 SMNVEV (reference sequence). The CDR3 has 12 amino acids. CDR3: CAAGSSKYEQYF. CDR3 bases: TGTGCCGCGGGCTCCTCTAAGTACGAGCAGTACTTC.

This chain joins TRBV5-6 and TRBJ2-3; possibly TRBD2 for D (7 bases). The CDR3 is made up of 13 amino acids. Per the germline V gene, CDR1 is SGHDT and CDR2 is YYEEEE. V shed 2 bases and J shed 8 bases, with 12 bases lying between them. CDR3 sequence (DNA): TGTGCCAGCAGCTTACCGGGGGGCGGTACGCAGTATTTT. Its translation: CASSLPGGGTQYF.

The CDR3 sequence: CASSPRLGLIEQYF. DNA for the CDR3: TGTGCCAGCAGCCCGAGACTGGGACTCATCGAGCAGTACTTC. The V gene is TRBV5-4, the J gene TRBJ2-7; a weak D match, TRBD2 (6 bases). The CDR3 covers 14 residues. V shed 4 bases and J shed 6 bases, with 17 bases lying between them. Germline V lookup: CDR1 SGHNT, CDR2 YYREEE (reference sequence). Filled out from reference TRBV5-4 and TRBJ2-7, the complete variable domain reads ETGVTQSPTHLIKTRGQQVTLRCSSQSGHNTVSWYQQALGQGPQFIFQYYREEENGRGNFPPRFSGLQFPNYSSELNVNALELDDSALYLCASSPRLGLIEQYFGPGTRLTVT.

J is TRBJ1-6 and V is TRBV29-1; the D gene is possibly TRBD1 (6 bases). The CDR3 consists of 14 residues. Germline V lookup: CDR1 SQVTM, CDR2 ANQGSEA. The CDR3 loop reads CRDGVRGPYSPLHF. The DNA of the CDR3 is TGCAGGGACGGGGTCAGGGGCCCATACTCACCCCTCCACTTT.

The chain joins TRBV6-6 to TRBJ1-6, with 9 bases fitting TRBD1. With V trimmed by 8 bases and J by 6 bases, 8 bases remained unmatched. From germline, CDR1 is MNHNY and CDR2 SVGAGI (reference sequence). The length of the CDR3 is 15 residues. The CDR3 DNA follows: TGTGCCAGCTCACCCCCGGGACAGGGTAATTCACCCCTCCACTTT. This translates into CASSPPGQGNSPLHF.

The chain is built from TRBV19 and TRBJ2-7; 9 bases fit TRBD1. V shed 3 bases, J shed 1 base, and the junction held 4 bases outside the gene matches. CDR3 size: 15 residues. Per germline, CDR1 LNHDA and CDR2 SQIVND (reference sequence). CDR3 in DNA: TGTGCCAGTAGTATGGGGGGACAGGGATCCTACGAGCAGTACTTC. Protein sequence: CASSMGGQGSYEQYF.

Points on this clone: The limits of the CDR3 on the DNA are not certain, so only TCRdb's listed CDR3 is given. This sequence joins TRBV21-1 and TRBJ2-1; the table's D call TRBD1 went unverified against the DNA. TRBV21-1 represents a pseudogene. 15 amino acids form the CDR3, both terminal residues included. The CDR3 reads CASSKAWGLGNEQFF.

This clone was seen a handful of times. The genes are TRBV5-6 and TRBJ1-2; D not certain. The germline V and J ends were trimmed by 2 bases and 3 bases, with 8 bases remaining between them. The CDR3 contains 13 residues. The V gene's germline CDR1 is SGHDT and CDR2 YYEEEE. The CDR3 sequence: CASSFGDYYGYTF. CDR3 bases: TGTGCCAGCAGCTTCGGGGATTACTATGGCTACACCTTC. Drawing the rest from reference TRBV5-6 and TRBJ1-2, the complete variable domain is DAGVTQSPTHLIKTRGQQVTLRCSPKSGHDTVSWYQQALGQGPQFIFQYYEEEERQRGNFPDRFSGHQFPNYSSELNVNALLLGDSALYLCASSFGDYYGYTFGSGTRLTVV.

This chain joins TRBV27 and TRBJ1-1; a possible D gene is TRBD1 (6 bases). CDR3 length: 14 residues. Germline V gene sequence: CDR1 MNHEY, CDR2 SMNVEV (reference sequence). V lost 6 bases to trimming and J lost 5 bases, with 16 bases between them. The CDR3 region has the DNA TGTGCCAGCAGCTTCACGAGGGGGATTACTGAAGCTTTCTTT. Translating it yields CASSFTRGITEAFF.

V usage is TRBV5-8 and J usage is TRBJ2-7, with a tentative D call TRBD2 (6 bases). The CDR3 sequence is 15 residues long. The V end was cut by 4 bases, the J end by 2 bases, with 16 bases between. Germline loops: CDR1 SGHTS, CDR2 YDEGEE. This chain's CDR3 is CASSPWRVRAYEQYF. The CDR3 DNA is TGTGCCAGCAGCCCCTGGAGGGTGAGGGCCTACGAGCAGTACTTC.

The rearrangement joins TRBV7-9 to TRBJ2-1; 15 positions agree with TRBD2. Germline loops: CDR1 SEHNR, CDR2 FQNEAQ (reference sequence). V was clipped by 1 base and J by 10 bases; unmatched bases: 5. The CDR3 covers 16 residues. The DNA of the CDR3 is TGTGCCAGCAGCTTAGGGGGGACTAGCGGGGGGACGGAGCAGTTCTTC. Translated: CASSLGGTSGGTEQFF.

This chain links TRBV25-1 with TRBJ2-5; D call uncertain. The assigned J gene may be wrong: the sequence end matches TRBJ2-7 better. CDR3 length: 12 residues. Germline CDR1 and CDR2: MGHDK and SYGVNS. CDR3 nucleotide sequence: TGTGCCAGCAGTGAATGGGGCTACGAGCAGTACTTC. Protein sequence: CASSEWGYEQYF.

V and J are TRBV19 and TRBJ2-5; a possible D gene is TRBD2 (6 bases). The V end was cut by 3 bases, the J end by 5 bases, with 10 bases between. Germline CDR1 and CDR2: LNHDA and SQIVND (reference sequence). CDR3 length: 13 residues. The CDR3 loop reads CASSIGGWETQYF. Written as DNA, the CDR3 is TGTGCCAGTAGTATCGGGGGTTGGGAGACCCAGTACTTC.

This clone was observed a handful of times. Written as DNA, the CDR3 is TGTGCCACCTCCCCGGGGGGCCGCTCCTACGAGCAGTACTTC. Protein sequence: CATSPGGRSYEQYF. The chain has TRBV15 and TRBJ2-7; TRBD2 might be the D (7 bases). The CDR3 has 14 amino acids. Germline values: CDR1 LNHNV, CDR2 YYDKDF (reference sequence). Between the trimmed V and J ends, which lost 8 bases and 0 bases, there was a span of 14 bases.

V gene TRBV5-1 combines with J gene TRBJ2-7; perhaps TRBD2 as D (6 bases). The CDR3 runs 13 residues. Germline lookup yields CDR1 SGHRS and CDR2 YFSETQ. Trimming pared 4 bases from V and 6 bases from J, leaving 14 bases between. CDR3 in amino acids: CASSPGVGGEQYF. In DNA form, the CDR3 reads TGCGCCAGCAGCCCGGGGGTGGGGGGCGAGCAGTACTTC.

The rearrangement links TRBV6-5 to TRBJ1-2; tentative D call: TRBD1 (6 bases). Germline CDR1 reads MNHEY; CDR2 reads SVGAGI. V gave up 6 bases and J gave up 2 bases, with 10 bases separating them. The CDR3 spans 13 residues. The CDR3 region has the DNA TGTGCCAGCAGCGACAGGTCGAACTATGGCTACACCTTC. Its translation is CASSDRSNYGYTF.

The chain recombines TRBV18 with TRBJ2-1, with 13 positions matching TRBD2. Germline V gives CDR1 KGHSH, CDR2 LQKENI. The CDR3 consists of 18 residues. The V and J ends lost 5 bases and 2 bases, in that order; junction bases with no gene match: 9. The CDR3 DNA reads as TGTGCCAGCTCATTCTCAGCCGGGACTAGCGGGGCCTACAATGAGCAGTTCTTC. Residues: CASSFSAGTSGAYNEQFF.

Regarding this clone: One end of the junction is discordant with germline, which a read error may explain. The V and J genes are TRBV7-7 and TRBJ1-3, with a possible D match to TRBD1 (6 bases). Per germline, CDR1 SSHAT and CDR2 FNYEAQ (reference sequence). This CDR3 has 14 residues. The CDR3 DNA is TGTGCTAGCAGCCCAACAGGGACTGGAAACACCATATATTTT. It specifies CASSPTGTGNTIYF.

J is TRBJ2-5 and V is TRBV11-2; D gene ambiguous. The CDR3 spans 13 residues. The germline gives CDR1 SGHAT, CDR2 FQNNGV. V was pared by 0 bases and J by 5 bases, with 7 bases between. The CDR3 nucleotides are TGTGCCAGCAGCTTAGATAGTTCTGAGACCCAGTACTTC. Its translation: CASSLDSSETQYF.